The 2 T cell receptor beta chains below all came from one sample that was sequenced in a study of CD8+ T cells in alopecia areata. As the sequencing template, cDNA was produced by extracting RNA and reverse transcribing it. The protocol was immunoSEQ multiplex PCR, while the TCRdb copy is restricted to in-frame clones and leaves out a portion. The repertoire holds fewer than 200,000 clones, with less than 75% as singletons. Treatment denoted: oral pan-JAK inhibitor, 5-10 mg twice daily. The specimen was CD4+ T cells sorted from blood, collected at approximately week 60, from a patient treated with tofacitinib. These receptors were taken from a human donor with alopecia areata.

This chain joins TRBV9 and TRBJ2-5, with 7 bases matching TRBD1. From germline, CDR1 is SGDLS and CDR2 YYNGEE. The V segment lost 4 bases and the J segment 1 base; nucleotides outside the gene matches: 7. The CDR3 contains 15 residues. CDR3 sequence: CASSPQTGLQETQYF. In DNA form, the CDR3 reads TGTGCCAGCAGCCCGCAGACAGGGCTCCAAGAGACCCAGTACTTC.

A single count supports this clone. The chain recombines TRBV18 with TRBJ1-6, with 7 positions matching TRBD1. Germline lookup yields CDR1 KGHSH and CDR2 LQKENI. Losses at the gene ends were 3 bases for V and 7 bases for J; bases not matched to a gene: 6. The CDR3 extends over 15 amino acids. CDR3 DNA: TGTGCCAGCTCACCGCAGACAGGGCGGAATTCACCCCTCCACTTT. The encoded protein is CASSPQTGRNSPLHF.